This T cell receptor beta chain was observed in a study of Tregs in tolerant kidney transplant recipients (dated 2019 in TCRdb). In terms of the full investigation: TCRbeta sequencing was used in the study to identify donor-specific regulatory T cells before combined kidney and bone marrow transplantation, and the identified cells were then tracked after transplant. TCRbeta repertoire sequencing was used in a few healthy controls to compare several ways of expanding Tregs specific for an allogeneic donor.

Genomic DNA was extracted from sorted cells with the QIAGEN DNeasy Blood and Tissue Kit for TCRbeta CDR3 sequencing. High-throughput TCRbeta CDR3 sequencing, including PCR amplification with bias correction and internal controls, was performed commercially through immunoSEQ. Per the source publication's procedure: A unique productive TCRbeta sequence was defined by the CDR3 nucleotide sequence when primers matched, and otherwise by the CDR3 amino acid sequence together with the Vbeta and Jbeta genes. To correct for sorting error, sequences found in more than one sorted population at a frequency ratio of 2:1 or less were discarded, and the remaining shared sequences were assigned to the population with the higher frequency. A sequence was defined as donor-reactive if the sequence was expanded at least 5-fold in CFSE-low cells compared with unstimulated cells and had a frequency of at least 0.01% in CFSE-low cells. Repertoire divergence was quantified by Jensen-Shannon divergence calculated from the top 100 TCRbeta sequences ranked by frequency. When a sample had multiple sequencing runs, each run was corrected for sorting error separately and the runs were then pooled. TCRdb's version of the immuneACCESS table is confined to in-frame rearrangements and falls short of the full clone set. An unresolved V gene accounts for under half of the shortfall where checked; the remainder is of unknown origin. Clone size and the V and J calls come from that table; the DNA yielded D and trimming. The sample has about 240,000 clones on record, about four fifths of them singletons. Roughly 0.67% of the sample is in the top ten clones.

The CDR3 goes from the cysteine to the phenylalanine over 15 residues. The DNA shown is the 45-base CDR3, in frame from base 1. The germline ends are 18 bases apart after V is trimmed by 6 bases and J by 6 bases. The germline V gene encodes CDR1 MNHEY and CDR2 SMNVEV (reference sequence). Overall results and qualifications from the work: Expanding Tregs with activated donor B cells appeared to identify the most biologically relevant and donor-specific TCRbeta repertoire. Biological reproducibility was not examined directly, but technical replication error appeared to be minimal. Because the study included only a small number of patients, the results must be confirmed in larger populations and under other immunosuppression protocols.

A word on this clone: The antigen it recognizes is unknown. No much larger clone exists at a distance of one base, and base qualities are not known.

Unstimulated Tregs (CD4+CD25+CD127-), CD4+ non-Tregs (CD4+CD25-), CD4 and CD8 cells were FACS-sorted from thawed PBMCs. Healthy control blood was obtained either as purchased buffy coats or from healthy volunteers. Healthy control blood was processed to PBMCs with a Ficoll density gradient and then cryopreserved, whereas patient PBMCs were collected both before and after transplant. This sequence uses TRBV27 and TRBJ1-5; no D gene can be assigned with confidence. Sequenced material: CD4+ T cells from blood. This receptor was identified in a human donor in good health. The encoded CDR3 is CASRRGDIEGQPQHF. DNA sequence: TGTGCCAGCAGGCGGGGAGACATTGAGGGTCAGCCCCAGCATTTT.